This record concerns one T cell receptor (beta chain) sequence. Taking its sample share into account, this clonotype is medium-sized (0.01 to 0.1%). The target of this receptor is not known. No much larger clone is present one base from it, and per-base qualities are unavailable. Looking up the germline V gene yields CDR1 SGDLS and CDR2 YYNGEE. Reading from cysteine to phenylalanine, the CDR3 counts 16 amino acids. The retained sequence is limited to the CDR3, 48 bases, with the frame set at the first base. After removal of 3 bases from V and 6 bases from J, the junction retains 13 bases not matched to a gene. This entry belongs to a study of regulatory and conventional T cells in breast cancer (dated by TCRdb to the mid-2010s). Libraries were constructed by PCR. Sequenced using an Illumina MiSeq. The public reads were reprocessed in TCRdb via fastp at Q25 and MiXCR, keeping in-frame beta chains. Records with the same CDR3 protein are collapsed into one entry carrying the most frequent genes and DNA. The sample table lists approximately 9,700 distinct CDR3 sequences, about a third of them with a count of one. In total, the top ten clones hold approximately 6.1% of the sample.

The material sequenced was conventional T cells from blood. Recombination linked TRBV9 to TRBJ2-3; 7 bases in the middle match TRBD1. The sequence was obtained from a male donor in good health. The encoded CDR3 is CASSAWTGRLQDTQYF. The nucleotide sequence reads TGTGCCAGCAGCGCCTGGACAGGTCGGCTGCAGGATACGCAGTATTTT.